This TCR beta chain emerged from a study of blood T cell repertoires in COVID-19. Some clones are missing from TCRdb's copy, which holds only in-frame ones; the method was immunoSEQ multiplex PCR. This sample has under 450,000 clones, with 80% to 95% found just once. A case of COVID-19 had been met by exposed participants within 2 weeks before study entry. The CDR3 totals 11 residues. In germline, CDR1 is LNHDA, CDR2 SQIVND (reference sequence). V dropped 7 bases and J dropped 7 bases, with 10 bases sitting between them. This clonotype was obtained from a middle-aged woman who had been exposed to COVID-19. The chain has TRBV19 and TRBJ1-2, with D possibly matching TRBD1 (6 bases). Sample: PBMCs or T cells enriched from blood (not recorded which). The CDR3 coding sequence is TGTGCCAGTATTGGGACACTTGGCTACACCTTC. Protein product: CASIGTLGYTF.